These 19 T cell receptor beta chains were sequenced from one sample in a study of T cells in Graves' hyperthyroidism and ophthalmopathy. The CDR3 regions of TCR beta were amplified from RNA transcripts. First-round RT-PCR of the TCR CDR3 relied on the HTBI primer set. TCRdb called the multiplex PCR reads again in MiXCR, with one record for every CDR3 protein. Of more than 150,000 distinct CDR3 sequences listed, approximately 15% were seen once; the top ten hold 25% to 35%. Source material: blood. These receptors were collected from a woman between 45 and 60 years old with Graves' hyperthyroidism.

The table lists this clonotype with many counts. This chain links TRBV7-2 with TRBJ2-2; D remains unclear. V was cut by 5 bases and J by 4 bases, with 8 bases left in between. In germline, CDR1 is SGHTA, CDR2 FQGNSA. The CDR3 spans 13 residues. CDR3 amino acids: CASSPQTTGELFF. Written as DNA, the CDR3 is TGTGCCAGCAGCCCTCAGACCACCGGGGAGCTGTTTTTT.

This clonotype was counted at least ten times. The chain uses TRBV5-1 and TRBJ2-1; 7 positions match TRBD2. V lost 3 bases to trimming and J lost 4 bases; unmatched junction nucleotides: 7. The CDR3 loop spans 15 amino acids. Germline CDR1 reads SGHRS; CDR2 reads YFSETQ. The CDR3 spells CASSSAGTAYNEQFF. CDR3 DNA sequence: TGCGCCAGCAGCTCAGCGGGGACGGCTTACAATGAGCAGTTCTTC.

This clonotype was seen at least ten times. The gene calls are TRBV10-3 and TRBJ2-3; 13 bases match TRBD2. Germline assignment: CDR1 ENHRY and CDR2 SYGVKD. This CDR3 spans 18 amino acids. J lost 5 bases, V lost 0 bases, and 8 bases had no gene match. The CDR3 DNA follows: TGTGCCATCAGTGAGTCATGGACTAGCGGGGGCCCCGGAGATACGCAGTATTTT. Translated: CAISESWTSGGPGDTQYF.

The chain joins TRBV20-1 to TRBJ1-1; possibly TRBD1 for D (5 bases). Trimming removed 3 bases at V and 0 bases at J, with 17 bases between. Per germline, CDR1 DFQATT and CDR2 SNEGSKA (reference sequence). The CDR3 has 16 residues. The DNA for the CDR3 is TGCAGTGCTAGTATCGGGACCCTGGGGTTGAACACTGAAGCTTTCTTT. Translated, it gives CSASIGTLGLNTEAFF.

The chain combines TRBV12-3 or TRBV12-4 with TRBJ1-1, with unresolved D. V was pared by 3 bases and J by 8 bases, with 13 bases between. The CDR3 contains 13 residues. The CDR3 is CASSLTQAEEAFF. Written as DNA, the CDR3 is TGTGCCAGCAGTTTGACTCAGGCGGAAGAAGCTTTCTTT.

Ten or more counts support this clonotype. The CDR3 DNA is TGTGCCAGCAGAATTAGCGGGGGCTCCTACAATGAGCAGTTCTTC. It specifies CASRISGGSYNEQFF. The chain links TRBV7-2 to TRBJ2-1, with 9 bases fitting TRBD2. CDR1 and CDR2 (germline): SGHTA, FQGNSA. The CDR3 contains 15 residues. V lost 6 bases to trimming and J lost 0 bases; unmatched junction nucleotides: 3.

This clonotype showed up many times. J is TRBJ1-1 and V is TRBV29-1; weak D call: TRBD1 (5 bases). V gave up 6 bases and J gave up 1 base, with 9 bases separating them. This CDR3 spans 12 amino acids. Germline V gene data show CDR1 as SQVTM and CDR2 as ANQGSEA. The CDR3 nucleotides read TGCAGCGTGTGGGACCGGAACACTGAAGCTTTCTTT. Its translation: CSVWDRNTEAFF.

In its sample, this clonotype was seen many times. The chain is built from TRBV2 and TRBJ2-1; 7 bases are shared with TRBD1. Losses at the gene ends were 9 bases for V and 2 bases for J; bases not matched to a gene: 7. Germline lookup yields CDR1 SNHLY and CDR2 FYNNEI. There are 14 residues in the CDR3. In DNA, the CDR3 is TGTGCCAGTAGGGGGCAGGTCCCCTACAATGAGCAGTTCTTC. Translating it yields CASRGQVPYNEQFF. The variable domain in full, completed from reference TRBV2 and TRBJ2-1, reads EPEVTQTPSHQVTQMGQEVILRCVPISNHLYFYWYRQILGQKVEFLVSFYNNEISEKSEIFDDQFSVERPDGSNFTLKIRSTKLEDSAMYFCASRGQVPYNEQFFGPGTRLTVL.

Ten or more counts support this clonotype. The V and J genes are TRBV28 and TRBJ2-1, with 7 bases matching TRBD2. The CDR3 has 15 amino acids. The trim removed 2 bases at V and 14 bases at J, leaving 15 bases unmatched. CDR1 is MDHEN, CDR2 SYDVKM, per germline. Here the CDR3 DNA reads TGTGCCAGCAGTTTAGAGCCATACCGGCGGGGGAGGGAGTTCTTC. The encoded protein is CASSLEPYRRGREFF.

With respect to this clonotype: One end of the junction fails to match germline, which may point to a read error. The V gene is TRBV28, the J gene TRBJ2-5; 9 positions match TRBD2. Germline V gives CDR1 MDHEN, CDR2 SYDVKM. The CDR3 contains 14 residues. The chain's CDR3 is CATSAGGTKETQYF. The DNA of the CDR3 is TGTGCCACCAGTGCGGGAGGGACCAAAGAGACCCAGTACTTC.

At least ten counts were recorded for this clonotype. The chain uses TRBV4-2 and TRBJ2-3, with D possibly being TRBD2 (5 bases). CDR3 length: 17 residues. V was trimmed by 0 bases and J by 2 bases, leaving 15 bases between them. Germline V gene data show CDR1 as LGHNA and CDR2 as YNFKEQ. CDR3 bases: TGTGCCAGCAGCCAAGATCCCCGGACTTTTATCACAGATACGCAGTATTTT. Amino acid sequence: CASSQDPRTFITDTQYF.

V and J are TRBV28 and TRBJ2-3; no clear D. This CDR3 has 15 amino acids. The germline CDR1 and CDR2 sequences are MDHEN and SYDVKM. Between the trimmed V and J ends, which lost 4 bases and 1 base, there was a span of 12 bases. The CDR3 loop reads CASSSYRLGTDTQYF. The CDR3 DNA follows: TGTGCCAGCAGTTCCTACCGGTTAGGCACAGATACGCAGTATTTT.

This clonotype was found a few times. The rearrangement uses TRBV27 and TRBJ1-5, with D perhaps TRBD1 (5 bases). The CDR3 covers 14 residues. Trimming left V 3 bases short and J 6 bases short, with 12 bases between. Germline values: CDR1 MNHEY, CDR2 SMNVEV (reference sequence). Here the CDR3 DNA reads TGTGCCAGCAGTTTTTCTGGGGCGGGTCAGCCCCAGCATTTT. Encoded protein: CASSFSGAGQPQHF.

This clonotype was observed a handful of times. The chain links TRBV6-5 to TRBJ1-2, with 10 bases lining up with TRBD1. Germline CDR1 is MNHEY and CDR2 is SVGAGI. Germline trimming cut 6 bases from V and 4 bases from J; bases unmatched to any gene: 17. This CDR3 is 18 amino acids long. The chain's CDR3 is CASSLLPGGTGARYGYTF. CDR3 nucleotide sequence: TGTGCCAGCAGCCTACTCCCGGGGGGGACAGGGGCGCGCTATGGCTACACCTTC.

In its sample, this clonotype was seen many times. The chain uses TRBV4-2 and TRBJ1-1; TRBD1 matches at 7 bases. The CDR3 contains 16 residues. The J segment lost 11 bases and the V segment lost 4 bases, leaving 19 bases of the junction unmatched. CDR1 LGHNA and CDR2 YNFKEQ come from the germline V gene. CDR3 sequence: CASSREQGPEEYGAFF. The DNA for the CDR3 is TGTGCCAGCAGCCGAGAACAGGGGCCCGAAGAATATGGGGCTTTCTTT.

This clonotype has a count of ten or more. The rearrangement joins TRBV6-1 to TRBJ1-2; D is undetermined. The CDR3 runs 16 residues. Germline assignment: CDR1 MNHNS and CDR2 SASEGT. V lost 4 bases and J 2 bases, leaving 17 bases between the germline ends. This CDR3 reads CASSVSRAPGNYGYTF. The DNA for the CDR3 is TGTGCCAGCAGTGTCAGCCGGGCCCCCGGCAACTATGGCTACACCTTC.

This clonotype appeared many times. The rearrangement joins TRBV7-9 to TRBJ1-2, with 8 bases aligning to TRBD1. The CDR3 contains 16 residues. The germline V gene encodes CDR1 SEHNR and CDR2 FQNEAQ (reference sequence). V dropped 6 bases and J dropped 4; count of bases not matched to a gene: 13. The CDR3 sequence is CASRRGAPGGGYGYTF. CDR3 DNA sequence: TGTGCCAGCAGGCGCGGGGCCCCAGGGGGCGGCTATGGCTACACCTTC. The whole variable domain, filled in from reference TRBV7-9 and TRBJ1-2, reads DTGVSQNPRHKITKRGQNVTFRCDPISEHNRLYWYRQTLGQGPEFLTYFQNEAQLEKSRLLSDRFSAERPKGSFSTLEIQRTEQGDSAMYLCASRRGAPGGGYGYTFGSGTRLTVV.

The DNA for the CDR3 is TGTGCCAGCAGCCCAGGCTTCGTGACCAGGGAGACCCAGTACTTC. This codes for CASSPGFVTRETQYF. This chain links TRBV7-9 with TRBJ2-5; no reliable D call. V was clipped by 5 bases and J by 5 bases, with 18 bases between them. This CDR3 has 15 residues. Germline lookup yields CDR1 SEHNR and CDR2 FQNEAQ (reference sequence). Complete variable domain (other parts from reference TRBV7-9 and TRBJ2-5): DTGVSQNPRHKITKRGQNVTFRCDPISEHNRLYWYRQTLGQGPEFLTYFQNEAQLEKSRLLSDRFSAERPKGSFSTLEIQRTEQGDSAMYLCASSPGFVTRETQYFGPGTRLLVL.

This clonotype occurred many times. The V gene is TRBV11-2, the J gene TRBJ2-2; TRBD1 matches 9 bases. The CDR3 is 15 residues long. The junction had 5 bases not matched to a gene; V was cut back by 5 bases and J by 4 bases. Looked up from germline, CDR1 is SGHAT and CDR2 is FQNNGV. This chain's CDR3 is CASSKDRGVTGELFF. CDR3 nucleotides: TGTGCCAGCAGCAAGGACAGGGGCGTCACCGGGGAGCTGTTTTTT.